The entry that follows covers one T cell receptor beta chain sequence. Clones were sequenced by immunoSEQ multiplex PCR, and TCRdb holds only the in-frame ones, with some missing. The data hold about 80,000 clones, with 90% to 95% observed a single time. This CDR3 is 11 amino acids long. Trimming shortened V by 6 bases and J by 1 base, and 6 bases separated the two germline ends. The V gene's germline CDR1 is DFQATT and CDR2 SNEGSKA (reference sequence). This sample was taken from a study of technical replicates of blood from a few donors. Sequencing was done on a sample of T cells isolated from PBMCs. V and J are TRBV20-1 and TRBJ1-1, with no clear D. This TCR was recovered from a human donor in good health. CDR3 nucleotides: TGCAGTGCACTCTGGAACACTGAAGCTTTCTTT. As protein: CSALWNTEAFF.